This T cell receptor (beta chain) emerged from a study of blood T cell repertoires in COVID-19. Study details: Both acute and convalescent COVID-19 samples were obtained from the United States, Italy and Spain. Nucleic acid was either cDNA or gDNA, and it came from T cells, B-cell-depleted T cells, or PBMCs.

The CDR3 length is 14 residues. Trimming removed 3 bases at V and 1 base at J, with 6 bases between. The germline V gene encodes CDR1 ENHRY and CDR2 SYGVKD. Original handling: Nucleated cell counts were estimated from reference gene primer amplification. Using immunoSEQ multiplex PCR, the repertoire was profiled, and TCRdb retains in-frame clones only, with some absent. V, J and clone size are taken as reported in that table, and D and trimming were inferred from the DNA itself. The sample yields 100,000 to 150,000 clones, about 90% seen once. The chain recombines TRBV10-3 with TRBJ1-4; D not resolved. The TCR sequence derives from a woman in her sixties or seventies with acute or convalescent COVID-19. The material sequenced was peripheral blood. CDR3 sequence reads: CAISDGLTNEKLFF. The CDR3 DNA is TGTGCCATCAGTGATGGACTAACTAATGAAAAACTGTTTTTT.